Each of the 19 T cell receptor beta chains below was sequenced from the same sample in a study of blood T cells in healthy people across ages. Primers used in a second PCR of roughly 6 to 11 cycles were a sample-barcoded 5' primer and a J-beta primer mix. TCRdb reprocessed the 5' RACE reads via MiXCR and lists one record per CDR3 protein. The table lists around 1.5 million distinct CDR3 sequences, around two fifths of them singletons. Sequenced: blood. These receptors originate from a woman under 30 in good health.

This clonotype was detected only a few times. J is TRBJ2-1 and V is TRBV10-3; unclear D gene. The CDR3 sequence is 12 residues long. Germline-derived CDR1 and CDR2 are ENHRY and SYGVKD. Trimming pared 4 bases from V and 7 bases from J, leaving 8 bases between. CDR3 sequence (DNA): TGTGCCATCAGTGCTCAGCAAAATGAGCAGTTCTTC. Translated: CAISAQQNEQFF.

This clonotype was detected only a few times. The chain uses TRBV10-3 and TRBJ2-7, with 7 bases aligning to TRBD2. The CDR3 covers 15 residues. With 8 bases clipped from V and 0 bases from J, the junction kept 10 bases outside the gene matches. Germline V gives CDR1 ENHRY, CDR2 SYGVKD. The CDR3 sequence is CAIGGTGGSSYEQYF. CDR3 DNA: TGTGCCATCGGGGGGACCGGGGGGTCCTCCTACGAGCAGTACTTC.

The chain couples TRBV2 to TRBJ2-3, with D possibly being TRBD2 (5 bases). Deletions cut 3 bases from V and 0 bases from J, with 10 bases between. Germline V gene data show CDR1 as SNHLY and CDR2 as FYNNEI. The CDR3 has 15 amino acids. The CDR3 DNA reads as TGTGCCAGCAGTGATAGGCGGGTGAGCACAGATACGCAGTATTTT. This encodes CASSDRRVSTDTQYF.

This chain links TRBV6-5 with TRBJ2-7, with 9 nucleotides matching TRBD2. Germline V gene data show CDR1 as MNHEY and CDR2 as SVGAGI. V gave up 6 bases and J gave up 6 bases; unmatched junction bases: 12. This CDR3 is 15 amino acids long. CDR3 sequence reads: CASSHIIAGVSEQYF. Here the CDR3 DNA reads TGTGCCAGCAGCCACATAATAGCGGGAGTTTCCGAGCAGTACTTC.

This clonotype has more than one count but fewer than ten. The genes are TRBV12-3 or TRBV12-4 and TRBJ1-1, with TRBD1 matching over 7 bases. The CDR3 totals 13 residues. Trimming at V came to 8 bases and at J to 5 bases, leaving 8 bases not matched to a gene. The CDR3 region has the DNA TGTGCCAGCGGGGAGGGGGCGAAAACTGAAGCTTTCTTT. It translates to CASGEGAKTEAFF.

The chain recombines TRBV20-1 with TRBJ2-7, with D tentatively TRBD1 or TRBD2 (5 bases each). V shed 3 bases and J shed 12 bases, with 12 bases lying between them. This CDR3 comprises 10 residues. Germline-derived CDR1 and CDR2 are DFQATT and SNEGSKA (reference sequence). The CDR3 DNA sequence: TGCAGTGCTAGTGGGGGTGGGCTGTACTTC. This sequence encodes CSASGGGLYF.

The V call is TRBV7-9, the J call TRBJ1-2, with D unclear. The V end lost 5 bases, the J end lost 4 bases, and 17 bases lay between the germline ends. Germline V lookup: CDR1 SEHNR, CDR2 FQNEAQ (reference sequence). The CDR3 extends over 15 amino acids. The CDR3 protein is CASSADFLAGYGYTF. CDR3 DNA sequence: TGTGCCAGCAGCGCCGACTTTTTAGCAGGCTATGGCTACACCTTC.

This clonotype was seen only a few times. The gene calls are TRBV10-1 and TRBJ2-7, with 11 bases aligning to TRBD2. Unmatched junction bases numbered 10, after V lost 6 bases and J lost 12 bases. The CDR3 sequence is 13 residues long. CDR1 is WNHNN, CDR2 SYGVQD, per germline (reference sequence). CDR3 protein: CASSSGTSGDPYF. In DNA, the CDR3 is TGCGCCAGCAGCTCCGGGACTAGCGGCGATCCGTACTTC.

This clonotype has only a few counts. The V and J genes are TRBV12-3 or TRBV12-4 and TRBJ2-7; D remains ambiguous. Trimming shortened V by 6 bases and J by 2 bases, and 23 bases separated the two germline ends. The CDR3 extends over 17 amino acids. The CDR3 bases are TGTGCCAGCAGATTCTCTCCATCGCCCGGTGGCACCTACGAGCAGTACTTC. It specifies CASRFSPSPGGTYEQYF.

This chain connects TRBV6-5 to TRBJ1-4; D is undetermined. Trimming stripped 2 bases from V and 0 bases from J, with 7 bases between. Per the germline V gene, CDR1 is MNHEY and CDR2 is SVGAGI. This CDR3 is built from 15 residues. Written as DNA, the CDR3 is TGTGCCAGCAGTTACGGGCAAGCAACTAATGAAAAACTGTTTTTT. It specifies CASSYGQATNEKLFF.

The chain has TRBV5-1 and TRBJ1-1; TRBD1 might be the D (6 bases). V was shortened by 4 bases and J by 1 base, with 14 bases between the two germline ends. CDR1 is SGHRS, CDR2 YFSETQ, per germline. The CDR3 is 15 amino acids. Here the CDR3 DNA reads TGCGCCAGCAGCGGAGAGGACAGCTCGAACACTGAAGCTTTCTTT. The encoded protein is CASSGEDSSNTEAFF.

This clonotype was detected once. This chain links TRBV10-3 with TRBJ2-5; 7 positions agree with TRBD1. This CDR3 is 14 amino acids long. Germline trimming cut 6 bases from V and 0 bases from J; bases unmatched to any gene: 4. CDR1 is ENHRY, CDR2 SYGVKD, per germline. DNA of the CDR3: TGTGCCATCAGGGGGACAGACAACCAAGAGACCCAGTACTTC. Residues: CAIRGTDNQETQYF.

This chain links TRBV20-1 with TRBJ2-3; D gene uncertain. With 0 bases removed from V and 0 bases from J, the gap between germline ends came to 19 bases. The CDR3 contains 18 residues. Looked up from germline, CDR1 is DFQATT and CDR2 is SNEGSKA (reference sequence). CDR3 sequence reads: CSARDFPPKKQSTDTQYF. The CDR3 DNA follows: TGCAGTGCTAGAGATTTTCCCCCCAAGAAACAAAGCACAGATACGCAGTATTTT.

CDR3 nucleotides: TGCGCCAGCAGCCTACAGGTTAGGGGCACTGAAGCTTTCTTT. Its translation: CASSLQVRGTEAFF. V gene TRBV5-1 combines with J gene TRBJ1-1; possible D gene TRBD1, 5 bases. With 4 bases removed from V and 4 bases from J, the gap between germline ends came to 14 bases. CDR3 length: 14 residues. The germline V gene has CDR1 SGHRS and CDR2 YFSETQ.

V is TRBV12-3 or TRBV12-4 and J is TRBJ1-2, with a weak D call TRBD1 (6 bases). There are 14 residues in the CDR3. The germline V and J ends were trimmed by 6 bases and 4 bases, with 15 bases remaining between them. This CDR3 is CASRLTGTSYGYTF. DNA of the CDR3: TGTGCCAGCAGACTGACCGGGACAAGCTATGGCTACACCTTC.

The chain carries TRBV5-5 and TRBJ2-1; 14 bases are shared with TRBD2. J lost 4 bases, V lost 3 bases, and 3 bases had no gene match. The CDR3 is 16 amino acids. Per germline, CDR1 SGHKS and CDR2 YYEKEE (reference sequence). The CDR3: CASSSTSGRVYNEQFF. The DNA of the CDR3 is TGTGCCAGCAGCTCGACTAGCGGGAGGGTTTACAATGAGCAGTTCTTC.

This chain uses TRBV27 with TRBJ2-3; D is possibly TRBD2 (5 bases). Trimming pared 5 bases from V and 4 bases from J, leaving 13 bases between. The CDR3 is 14 amino acids. Germline values: CDR1 MNHEY, CDR2 SMNVEV (reference sequence). In DNA, the CDR3 is TGTGCCAGCAGTATAGCTTATAGCGCAGATACGCAGTATTTT. This sequence encodes CASSIAYSADTQYF.

The chain uses TRBV20-1 and TRBJ1-6; maybe TRBD1 (5 bases). The germline V and J ends were trimmed by 0 bases and 10 bases, with 13 bases remaining between them. The CDR3 totals 14 residues. Germline CDR1 reads DFQATT; CDR2 reads SNEGSKA (reference sequence). In nucleotides, the CDR3 is TGCAGTGCTAGAGATGGGGGGGGGAGGTCACCCCTCCACTTT. This translates into CSARDGGGRSPLHF.

This clonotype was detected only a few times. The chain joins TRBV11-2 to TRBJ1-2; D gene uncertain. This CDR3 spans 13 amino acids. CDR1 and CDR2 (germline): SGHAT, FQNNGV. V lost 3 bases and J lost 7, with 12 bases in between. This CDR3 reads CASSLAGFGGYTF. For the CDR3, the DNA is TGTGCCAGCAGCTTGGCTGGGTTCGGTGGCTACACCTTC.